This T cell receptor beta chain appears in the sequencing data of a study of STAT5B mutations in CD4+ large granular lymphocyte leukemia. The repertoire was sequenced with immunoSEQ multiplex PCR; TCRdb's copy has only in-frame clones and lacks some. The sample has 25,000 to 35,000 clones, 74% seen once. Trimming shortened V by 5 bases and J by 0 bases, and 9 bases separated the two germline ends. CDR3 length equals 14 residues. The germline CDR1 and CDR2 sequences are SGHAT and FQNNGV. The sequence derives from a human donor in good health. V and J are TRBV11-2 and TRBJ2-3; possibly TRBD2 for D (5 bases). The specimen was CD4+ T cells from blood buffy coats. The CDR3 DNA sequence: TGTGCCAGCAGCGCCCGGACTAGCACAGATACGCAGTATTTT. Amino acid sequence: CASSARTSTDTQYF.